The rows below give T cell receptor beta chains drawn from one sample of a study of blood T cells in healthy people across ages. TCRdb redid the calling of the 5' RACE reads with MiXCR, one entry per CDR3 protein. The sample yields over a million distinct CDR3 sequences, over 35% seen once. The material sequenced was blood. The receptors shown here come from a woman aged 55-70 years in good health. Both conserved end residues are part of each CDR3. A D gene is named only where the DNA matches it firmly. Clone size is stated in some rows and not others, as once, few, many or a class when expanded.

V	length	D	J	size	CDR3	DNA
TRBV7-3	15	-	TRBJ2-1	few	CASSLLALSYNEQFF	TGTGCCAGCAGCTTATTAGCGCTCTCCTACAATGAGCAGTTCTTC
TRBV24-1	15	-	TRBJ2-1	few	CATSDSRVRYNEQFF	TGTGCCACCAGTGATTCGAGGGTTCGGTACAATGAGCAGTTCTTC
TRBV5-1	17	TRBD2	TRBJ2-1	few	CASSLDSSGSSYNEQFF	TGCGCCAGCAGCTTGGATTCGAGCGGGAGCTCCTACAATGAGCAGTTCTTC
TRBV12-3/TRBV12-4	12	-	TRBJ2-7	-	CASSVGTDEQYF	TGTGCCAGCAGTGTGGGCACAGACGAGCAGTACTTC
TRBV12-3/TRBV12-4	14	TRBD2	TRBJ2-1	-	CASSVVAGVGEQFF	TGTGCCAGCAGTGTTGTAGCGGGAGTGGGTGAGCAGTTCTTC
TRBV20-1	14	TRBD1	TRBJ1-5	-	CSASRGVGNQPQHF	TGCAGTGCTAGCAGGGGGGTGGGGAATCAGCCCCAGCATTTT
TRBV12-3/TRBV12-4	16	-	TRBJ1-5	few	CASSSDRPYSNQPQHF	TGTGCCAGCAGTTCCGACCGCCCTTATAGCAATCAGCCCCAGCATTTT
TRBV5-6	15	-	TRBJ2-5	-	CASSFRDNTQETQYF	TGTGCCAGCAGCTTCAGGGACAATACCCAAGAGACCCAGTACTTC
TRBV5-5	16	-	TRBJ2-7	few	CASSPIDPRSSYEQYF	TGTGCCAGCAGCCCGATTGACCCACGAAGCTCCTACGAGCAGTACTTC
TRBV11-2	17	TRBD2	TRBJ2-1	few	CASSPGGAGGRYNEQFF	TGTGCCAGCAGCCCCGGGGGAGCGGGAGGACGCTACAATGAGCAGTTCTTC
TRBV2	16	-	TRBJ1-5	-	CARSERGRGVGQPQHF	TGTGCCAGAAGTGAACGCGGAAGGGGGGTCGGTCAGCCCCAGCATTTT
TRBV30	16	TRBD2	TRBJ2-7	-	CAWSVPSKLAIYEQYF	TGTGCCTGGAGTGTCCCCTCTAAACTAGCGATCTACGAGCAGTACTTC
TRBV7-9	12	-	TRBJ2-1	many	CASSLAVGEQFF	TGTGCCAGCAGCTTAGCGGTGGGTGAGCAGTTCTTC
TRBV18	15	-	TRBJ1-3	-	CASSPIRANVDTIYF	TGTGCCAGCTCACCAATAAGGGCTAATGTGGACACCATATATTTT